The 28 T cell receptor beta chains below were found in one sample sequenced in a study of beta chain features in type 1 diabetes (dated by TCRdb to between 2017 and 2018). Library method: the immunoSEQ multiplex PCR assay. The entire amount of isolated RNA was reverse transcribed using the High Capacity cDNA Reverse Transcription Kit, so the sequenced TCRB transcripts were expressed ones. Sourced from immuneACCESS, this table was stored by TCRdb with only in-frame sequences that have V and J called. A share of the clones is absent; for the studies checked, an unresolved V gene accounts for under half, and the remainder has no known explanation. Across this sample there are 250,000 to 300,000 clones, with under 8.5% seen only once. Clones ranked in the top ten supply 1% of the sample. Material: central memory CD4+ T cells from blood. These receptors originate from a woman between 18 and 29 years old in good health.

A few counts support this clone. The chain recombines TRBV28 with TRBJ2-1, with D possibly being TRBD1 (6 bases). CDR1 is MDHEN and CDR2 is SYDVKM in the germline V gene. This CDR3 is 15 amino acids long. V was cut by 2 bases and J by 3 bases, with 11 bases left in between. The CDR3 DNA reads as TGTGCCAGCAGTTTAGGGGGACAACTCTACAATGAGCAGTTCTTC. It encodes CASSLGGQLYNEQFF.

This clone was detected many times. The gene calls are TRBV14 and TRBJ1-2, with no clear D. Germline loops: CDR1 SGHDN, CDR2 FVKESK. Trimming left V 1 base short and J 7 bases short, with 13 bases between. CDR3 size: 14 residues. The CDR3 region is CASSQGPSMGGYTF. For the CDR3, the DNA is TGTGCCAGCAGCCAAGGACCGAGTATGGGTGGCTACACCTTC.

The CDR3 reads CASSFLNTEAFF. In DNA, the CDR3 is TGTGCCAGCAGCTTTCTTAACACTGAAGCTTTCTTT. The chain uses TRBV7-2 and TRBJ1-1; the D is unclear. CDR3 length: 12 residues. Trimming left V 3 bases short and J 2 bases short, with 4 bases between. Germline V gene lookup returns CDR1 SGHTA and CDR2 FQGNSA.

In its sample, this clone was seen a few times. One end of the junction does not line up with germline, which may come from a read error. V gene TRBV5-4 combines with J gene TRBJ1-4, with D maybe TRBD1 (5 bases). CDR1 is SGHNT and CDR2 is YYREEE in the germline V gene (reference sequence). This CDR3 is 16 amino acids long. Here the CDR3 DNA reads TGCGCCAGCAGCCAAGATGGGGCAGTCTCCAATGAAAAACTGTTTTTT. The encoded protein is CASSQDGAVSNEKLFF.

The gene calls are TRBV7-9 and TRBJ2-5; TRBD1 might be the D (6 bases). This CDR3 has 17 residues. V gave up 0 bases and J gave up 1 base, with 15 bases separating them. Germline assignment: CDR1 SEHNR and CDR2 FQNEAQ (reference sequence). The CDR3: CASSLAAGTGRQETQYF. The CDR3 bases are TGTGCCAGCAGCTTAGCCGCGGGTACAGGGCGCCAAGAGACCCAGTACTTC. The full variable domain, in which reference TRBV7-9 and TRBJ2-5 provide the parts outside the CDR3, is DTGVSQNPRHKITKRGQNVTFRCDPISEHNRLYWYRQTLGQGPEFLTYFQNEAQLEKSRLLSDRFSAERPKGSFSTLEIQRTEQGDSAMYLCASSLAAGTGRQETQYFGPGTRLLVL.

The chain links TRBV5-1 to TRBJ2-7; D is unclear. This CDR3 has 17 residues. The V gene lost 1 base and the J gene lost 0 bases, with 17 bases spanning the gap. Germline CDR1 reads SGHRS; CDR2 reads YFSETQ. DNA for the CDR3: TGCGCCAGCAGCTTGAGTCTCGGACGGATGAGCTCCTACGAGCAGTACTTC. Amino acids: CASSLSLGRMSSYEQYF.

V gene TRBV7-9 combines with J gene TRBJ2-7, with 9 bases fitting TRBD1. The CDR3 has 15 amino acids. The germline CDR1 and CDR2 sequences are SEHNR and FQNEAQ (reference sequence). V gave up 5 bases and J gave up 7 bases; unmatched junction bases: 12. The CDR3, as DNA: TGTGCCAGCAGCCGGGGACAGGGTCTCCTACGAGAGCAGTACTTC. It encodes CASSRGQGLLREQYF.

This clone was observed at least ten times. The same CDR3 also results from other DNA sequences found in this sample. The gene calls are TRBV11-3 and TRBJ2-3; no clear D gene. CDR3 length equals 14 residues. Germline V lookup: CDR1 SGHNT, CDR2 YENEEA. V lost 0 bases to trimming and J lost 2 bases, with 6 bases between them. The CDR3 nucleotides read TGTGCCAGCAGCTTAGATGGGAACACAGATACGCAGTATTTT. Translating gives CASSLDGNTDTQYF. Full variable domain (rest looked up from reference TRBV11-3 and TRBJ2-3): EAGVVQSPRYKIIEKKQPVAFWCNPISGHNTLYWYLQNLGQGPELLIRYENEEAVDDSQLPKDRFSAERLKGVDSTLKIQPAELGDSAVYLCASSLDGNTDTQYFGPGTRLTVL.

The V gene is TRBV5-1, the J gene TRBJ2-6; maybe TRBD2 (5 bases). Trimming removed 4 bases at V and 9 bases at J, with 8 bases between. The CDR3 sequence is 12 residues long. Germline CDR1 is SGHRS and CDR2 is YFSETQ. The CDR3 nucleotides read TGCGCCAGCAGCGAGGGCGGCAACGTCCTGACTTTC. Protein product: CASSEGGNVLTF.

This clone was observed a handful of times. This chain uses TRBV15 with TRBJ2-5; no clear D. This CDR3 has 15 amino acids. V dropped 0 bases and J dropped 5 bases, with 13 bases sitting between them. Germline CDR1 LNHNV, CDR2 YYDKDF (reference sequence). For the CDR3, the DNA is TGTGCCACCAGCAGAGATCAAAAACTCCCCGAGACCCAGTACTTC. It specifies CATSRDQKLPETQYF. The entire variable domain, with the rest obtained from reference TRBV15 and TRBJ2-5, is as follows: DAMVIQNPRYQVTQFGKPVTLSCSQTLNHNVMYWYQQKSSQAPKLLFHYYDKDFNNEADTPDNFQSRRPNTSFCFLDIRSPGLGDTAMYLCATSRDQKLPETQYFGPGTRLLVL.

The table lists this clone with a few counts. The genes are TRBV11-1 and TRBJ1-2; TRBD1 matches 7 bases. Germline CDR1 SGHAT, CDR2 FQDESV (reference sequence). Germline trimming cut 5 bases from V and 5 bases from J; bases unmatched to any gene: 11. There are 15 residues in the CDR3. CDR3 amino acids: CASSPLTGWSYGYTF. CDR3 DNA sequence: TGTGCCAGCAGCCCACTGACAGGGTGGAGTTATGGCTACACCTTC.

This clone was seen only a few times. This sequence joins TRBV30 and TRBJ1-5; 7 bases are shared with TRBD1. V lost 2 bases, J lost 5 bases, and 6 bases stayed unmatched. There are 14 residues in the CDR3. Germline V gene sequence: CDR1 GTSNPN, CDR2 SVGIG (reference sequence). In DNA, the CDR3 is TGTGCCTGGAGTACCACAGGGGCCGATCAGCCCCAGCATTTT. Translating it yields CAWSTTGADQPQHF.

In this sample, this clone turned up a few times. The rearrangement joins TRBV27 to TRBJ1-1; maybe TRBD1 (6 bases). The V end was cut by 5 bases, the J end by 0 bases, with 7 bases between. The CDR3 is made up of 13 amino acids. Germline V gene data show CDR1 as MNHEY and CDR2 as SMNVEV (reference sequence). In nucleotides, the CDR3 is TGTGCCAGCAGTACAGGGTTGAACACTGAAGCTTTCTTT. It codes for CASSTGLNTEAFF.

This clone was seen a handful of times. V is TRBV27 and J is TRBJ2-2; TRBD2 matches 7 bases. Germline CDR1 MNHEY, CDR2 SMNVEV (reference sequence). This CDR3 has 16 residues. With V trimmed by 6 bases and J by 3 bases, 10 bases remained unmatched. The CDR3 region is CASSYRWDYYTGELFF. The CDR3, as DNA: TGTGCCAGCAGCTATAGATGGGACTATTACACCGGGGAGCTGTTTTTT.

This chain joins TRBV15 and TRBJ2-3; maybe TRBD2 (5 bases). V was shortened by 0 bases and J by 2 bases, with 12 bases between the two germline ends. The CDR3 totals 16 residues. Per germline, CDR1 LNHNV and CDR2 YYDKDF (reference sequence). Written as DNA, the CDR3 is TGTGCCACCAGCAGAGATACCGGGATTTTCACAGATACGCAGTATTTT. Translation: CATSRDTGIFTDTQYF.

The table lists this clone with a few counts. This sequence joins TRBV2 and TRBJ1-2, with D maybe TRBD1 (5 bases). Germline V gene data show CDR1 as SNHLY and CDR2 as FYNNEI. The CDR3 runs 12 residues. The CDR3 nucleotides are TGTGCTGGCGCTGAGTGGGGGTATGGCTACACCTTC. This codes for CAGAEWGYGYTF.

This clone was seen more than once but under ten times. The chain carries TRBV29-1 and TRBJ2-5; 10 bases agree with TRBD2. The CDR3 totals 15 residues. V lost 4 bases and J lost 1; bases outside the gene matches: 6. CDR1 and CDR2 from the germline V gene are SQVTM and ANQGSEA. The chain's CDR3 is CSVASSGGVQETQYF. In DNA, the CDR3 is TGCAGCGTTGCATCTAGCGGGGGTGTCCAAGAGACCCAGTACTTC.

This clone was detected only a few times. The rearrangement links TRBV25-1 to TRBJ2-2; D is ambiguous. V lost 1 base and J 5 bases, leaving 11 bases between the germline ends. This CDR3 has 15 residues. Germline-derived CDR1 and CDR2 are MGHDK and SYGVNS. Here the CDR3 reads CASSELARETGELFF. The CDR3 DNA follows: TGTGCCAGCAGTGAATTAGCCCGAGAAACCGGGGAGCTGTTTTTT.

At least ten counts were recorded for this clone. This rearrangement joins TRBV7-9 to TRBJ1-2; TRBD1 agrees at 7 bases. Germline CDR1 SEHNR, CDR2 FQNEAQ (reference sequence). This CDR3 has 14 residues. J gave up 8 bases and V 4 bases, and 10 bases lay outside the gene matches. CDR3 nucleotides: TGTGCCAGCAGCTCATTGACAGGGATTAGGGGCTACACCTTC. As protein: CASSSLTGIRGYTF.

This clone was picked up a small number of times. The rearrangement links TRBV19 to TRBJ2-2, with TRBD1 identical over 8 bases. CDR3 length equals 15 residues. J lost 5 bases, V lost 5 bases, and 7 bases had no gene match. The V gene's germline CDR1 is LNHDA and CDR2 SQIVND (reference sequence). CDR3 nucleotides: TGTGCCAGTAGTGTACCCGGACAGGGAACCGGGGAGCTGTTTTTT. Encoded protein: CASSVPGQGTGELFF.

Ten or more counts support this clone. The chain links TRBV2 to TRBJ2-2, with TRBD1 as a possible D gene (6 bases). Germline-derived CDR1 and CDR2 are SNHLY and FYNNEI. V dropped 8 bases and J dropped 3 bases, with 10 bases sitting between them. The length of the CDR3 is 13 residues. CDR3 nucleotides: TGTGCCAGCGACGGACAGCACACCGGGGAGCTGTTTTTT. It yields the protein CASDGQHTGELFF.

The chain links TRBV7-2 to TRBJ2-5; 8 bases are shared with TRBD2. This CDR3 spans 14 amino acids. Germline-derived CDR1 and CDR2 are SGHTA and FQGNSA. V dropped 6 bases and J dropped 4; count of bases not matched to a gene: 7. CDR3 amino acids: CASSISGGAETQYF. CDR3 sequence (DNA): TGTGCCAGCAGTATATCGGGGGGGGCAGAGACCCAGTACTTC. The full variable domain, completed using reference TRBV7-2 and TRBJ2-5, is GAGVSQSPSNKVTEKGKDVELRCDPISGHTALYWYRQSLGQGLEFLIYFQGNSAPDKSGLPSDRFSAERTGGSVSTLTIQRTQQEDSAVYLCASSISGGAETQYFGPGTRLLVL.

This clone was counted only a few times. The sample contains more than one DNA sequence encoding this CDR3. The chain employs TRBV7-2 and TRBJ2-6; no reliable D call. The CDR3 length is 16 residues. V was pared by 1 base and J by 4 bases, with 11 bases between. Germline V CDR1 and CDR2: SGHTA, FQGNSA. The CDR3 sequence: CASSLVLGSGANVLTF. In nucleotides, the CDR3 is TGTGCCAGCAGCTTAGTTTTAGGGTCCGGGGCCAACGTCCTGACTTTC.

The chain joins TRBV9 to TRBJ1-3; D gene uncertain. V lost 1 base and J lost 0, with 5 bases in between. The CDR3 covers 14 residues. Germline assignment: CDR1 SGDLS and CDR2 YYNGEE. CDR3 nucleotides: TGTGCCAGCAGCGTACGAAGCTCTGGAAACACCATATATTTT. Amino acid sequence: CASSVRSSGNTIYF.

The V and J genes are TRBV7-8 and TRBJ2-7; either TRBD1 or TRBD2 may fit D (5 bases each). This CDR3 region has 16 residues. Germline V CDR1 and CDR2: SGHVS, FQNEAQ. Trimming took off 1 base at V and 0 bases at J, with 13 bases between the two ends. CDR3 sequence reads: CASSLVGVRSSYEQYV. For the CDR3, the DNA is TGTGCCAGCAGCTTAGTGGGGGTCCGAAGCTCCTACGAGCAGTACGTC.

There are many counts of this clone. The rearrangement links TRBV7-2 to TRBJ1-2; D is uncertain. The CDR3 is made up of 15 amino acids. The ends were cut back, 3 bases at V and 3 bases at J, with 14 bases in the middle. From germline, CDR1 is SGHTA and CDR2 FQGNSA. The chain's CDR3 is CASSLARTDYYGYTF. CDR3 DNA: TGTGCCAGCAGCTTGGCCCGGACGGACTACTATGGCTACACCTTC.

This clone was detected a few times. The gene calls are TRBV7-2 and TRBJ1-5; 7 nucleotides agree with TRBD1. The CDR3 consists of 16 residues. V trimming: 5 bases; J trimming: 4 bases; junction bases outside the gene matches: 11. The V gene's germline CDR1 is SGHTA and CDR2 FQGNSA. CDR3 amino acids: CASSPSPNRGNQPQHF. Here the CDR3 DNA reads TGTGCCAGCAGCCCCAGCCCCAACAGGGGAAATCAGCCCCAGCATTTT.

As concerns this clone: Other nucleotide sequences from this sample produce the same CDR3. The chain recombines TRBV18 with TRBJ1-1; D ambiguous. Per the germline V gene, CDR1 is KGHSH and CDR2 is LQKENI. Deletions cut 3 bases from V and 1 base from J, with 6 bases between. CDR3 length: 13 residues. CDR3 in amino acids: CASSPNSNTEAFF. DNA for the CDR3: TGTGCCAGCTCACCGAACTCGAACACTGAAGCTTTCTTT.